This is a list of T cell receptor beta chains from one sample in a study of blood T cell repertoires in COVID-19. Sequencing was performed with immunoSEQ multiplex PCR; in TCRdb, only in-frame clones are kept and a portion is missing. The table records roughly 80,000 clones, roughly 87% of them present only once. Sequenced input: peripheral blood. Receptors originate from an older man with acute or convalescent COVID-19. Both conserved end residues are trimmed from each CDR3. Clone size is stated in some rows and not others, as once, few, many or a class when expanded.

V: TRBV3-1/TRBV3-2
size: .
J: TRBJ2-3
CDR3: ASSQDLGLATDTQY

V: TRBV7-9
size: .
J: TRBJ2-5
CDR3: ASSLVGTAQETQY

V: TRBV6-5
size: .
J: TRBJ2-5
CDR3: ASSYSPSRQTQY

V: TRBV4-1
size: .
J: TRBJ2-7
CDR3: ASSQVGRGPYEQY

V: TRBV11-3
size: .
J: TRBJ2-3
CDR3: ASSLRLADTQY

V: TRBV5-1
size: .
J: TRBJ2-1
CDR3: ASSSGTGGIYNEQF

V: TRBV28
size: .
J: TRBJ2-5
CDR3: ASSLPGQGIETQY

V: TRBV18
size: .
J: TRBJ1-2
CDR3: ASSPNSRDRGYGYT

V: TRBV7-3
size: .
J: TRBJ2-1
CDR3: ASSPNSGIQSSYNEQF

V: TRBV19
size: .
J: TRBJ2-7
CDR3: ASSFAVSYEQY

V: TRBV19
size: .
J: TRBJ1-4
CDR3: ASSIGGDAEKLF

V: TRBV2
size: .
J: TRBJ1-1
CDR3: ASNSEVNTEAF

V: TRBV24-1
size: .
J: TRBJ2-2
CDR3: ATSDPRAVTGELF

V: TRBV5-8
size: once
J: TRBJ1-5
CDR3: ASSLPGSQDLQPQH

V: TRBV24-1
size: .
J: TRBJ2-5
CDR3: ATSTGGAGETQY

V: TRBV21-1
size: .
J: TRBJ2-7
CDR3: ASSKVQDYEQY

V: TRBV27
size: .
J: TRBJ1-2
CDR3: ASRVPGQGDYGYT

V: TRBV6-5
size: .
J: TRBJ1-1
CDR3: ASSTDRAGTEAF

V: TRBV7-2
size: .
J: TRBJ2-2
CDR3: ASSPRTAGELF

V: TRBV5-1
size: .
J: TRBJ2-2
CDR3: ASSFDTGELF

V: TRBV12-3/TRBV12-4
size: .
J: TRBJ1-2
CDR3: ASSPGTVSGYT

V: TRBV19
size: .
J: TRBJ1-2
CDR3: ASTPTGSPYGYT

V: TRBV19
size: .
J: TRBJ1-5
CDR3: ASSTGANSNQPQH

V: TRBV3-1/TRBV3-2
size: .
J: TRBJ1-2
CDR3: ASSQVQGYGYT

V: TRBV7-3
size: .
J: TRBJ2-5
CDR3: ASSLGQGSFDGETQY

V: TRBV18
size: .
J: TRBJ1-2
CDR3: ASSPETGYGYT

V: TRBV30
size: .
J: TRBJ1-2
CDR3: AWSRLGGFGSYT

V: TRBV12-3/TRBV12-4
size: .
J: TRBJ1-1
CDR3: ASSLSGAAEAF

V: TRBV6-1
size: .
J: TRBJ1-1
CDR3: ASSERWNTEAF

V: TRBV29-1
size: few
J: TRBJ1-1
CDR3: SARAGTPNTEAF

V: TRBV9
size: .
J: TRBJ2-2
CDR3: ASSVRQGAGELF

V: TRBV12-3/TRBV12-4
size: .
J: TRBJ1-1
CDR3: ASSLSGNPEAF

V: TRBV7-9
size: .
J: TRBJ2-7
CDR3: ASSLDRTGPEQY

V: TRBV2
size: .
J: TRBJ2-5
CDR3: ASSDGLAGGFRETQY

V: TRBV25-1
size: few
J: TRBJ1-1
CDR3: ASSRREGNTEAF

V: TRBV30
size: .
J: TRBJ1-4
CDR3: AWRQGLKLF

V: TRBV7-9
size: .
J: TRBJ1-6
CDR3: ASSLPPGQGSDSPLH

V: TRBV7-9
size: .
J: TRBJ2-3
CDR3: ASSSSGLGRGTQY

V: TRBV6-5
size: once
J: TRBJ2-3
CDR3: ASSFLSGGTDTQY

V: TRBV7-9
size: .
J: TRBJ1-6
CDR3: ASSSGSRNSPLH

V: TRBV2
size: .
J: TRBJ1-1
CDR3: ASLDGGNTEAF

V: TRBV5-6
size: .
J: TRBJ1-5
CDR3: ASSPNGGGNQPQH

V: TRBV30
size: .
J: TRBJ2-6
CDR3: AWRNGGLSGANVLT

V: TRBV6-5
size: .
J: TRBJ2-5
CDR3: ASSYSDGVETQY

V: TRBV4-1
size: .
J: TRBJ2-1
CDR3: ASSPPSGAYNEQF

V: TRBV24-1
size: .
J: TRBJ2-1
CDR3: ATSDRSGGTLNEQF

V: TRBV24-1
size: few
J: TRBJ2-1
CDR3: ATSDFRGEQF

V: TRBV15
size: .
J: TRBJ2-3
CDR3: ATSRDRGTGSPGNTQY

V: TRBV28
size: .
J: TRBJ1-2
CDR3: ASTLGGAYGYT

V: TRBV7-3
size: .
J: TRBJ1-2
CDR3: ASSLIPVTSYGYT

V: TRBV6-2/TRBV6-3
size: .
J: TRBJ2-7
CDR3: ASSGGTGGREQY

V: TRBV5-1
size: once
J: TRBJ1-1
CDR3: ASSLVGQGNTEAF

V: TRBV6-6
size: .
J: TRBJ1-1
CDR3: ASSSSGTGQATEAF

V: TRBV7-6
size: .
J: TRBJ1-5
CDR3: ASSLERNQPQH